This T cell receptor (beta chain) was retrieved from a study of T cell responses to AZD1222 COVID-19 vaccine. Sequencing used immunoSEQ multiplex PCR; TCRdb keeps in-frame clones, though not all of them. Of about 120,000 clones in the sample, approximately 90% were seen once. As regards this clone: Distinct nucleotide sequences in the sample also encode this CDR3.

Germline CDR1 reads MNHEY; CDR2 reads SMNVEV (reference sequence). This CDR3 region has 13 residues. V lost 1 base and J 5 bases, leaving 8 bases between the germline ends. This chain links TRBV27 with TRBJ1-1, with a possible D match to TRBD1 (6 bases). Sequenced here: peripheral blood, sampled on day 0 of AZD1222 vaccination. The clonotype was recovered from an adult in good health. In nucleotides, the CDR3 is TGTGCCAGCAGTTTATTCAGGGGTACTGAAGCTTTCTTT. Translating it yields CASSLFRGTEAFF.